Presented here are 14 T cell receptor beta chains from one specimen sequenced in a study of T cell repertoires in cytomegalovirus infection. TCRdb processed the reads anew with MiXCR; each CDR3 protein has one entry. The table has some 800,000 distinct CDR3 sequences, 25% to 35% seen once. Their antigens are not known. Specimen: cultured CD8+ T cells from PBMCs, collected from culture after CMV antigen stimulation. The receptors here all came from a human donor in good health (CMV status not recorded). Some clones in this sample may be carry-over from other donors' samples.

This clonotype was recorded at least ten times. The V call is TRBV7-9, the J call TRBJ1-4, with TRBD1 identical over 8 bases. The CDR3 has 17 residues. Germline V gives CDR1 SEHNR, CDR2 FQNEAQ (reference sequence). V gave up 3 bases and J gave up 4 bases; unmatched junction bases: 10. The CDR3 region has the DNA TGTGCCAGCAGCTTTAGTGGACAGGGCCCTCATAATGAAAAACTGTTTTTT. It encodes CASSFSGQGPHNEKLFF.

The V gene is TRBV6-5, the J gene TRBJ2-2; D not certain. The CDR3 is 14 residues long. Germline V gene sequence: CDR1 MNHEY, CDR2 SVGAGI. Trimming left V 4 bases short and J 5 bases short, with 11 bases between. The CDR3 reads CASSFVSRTGELFF. CDR3 in DNA: TGTGCCAGCAGTTTCGTCAGCCGGACCGGGGAGCTGTTTTTT.

This clonotype was detected once. V and J are TRBV6-5 and TRBJ1-2, with D possibly TRBD1 on 5 matching bases. V dropped 6 bases and J dropped 1 base, with 12 bases sitting between them. The CDR3 runs to 14 residues. Germline loops: CDR1 MNHEY, CDR2 SVGAGI. The CDR3 sequence is CASRPGGGNYGYTF. For the CDR3, the DNA is TGTGCCAGCAGACCGGGGGGGGGTAACTATGGCTACACCTTC.

This clonotype was detected many times. V usage is TRBV6-2 or TRBV6-3 and J usage is TRBJ2-7; D unclear. Trimming left V 4 bases short and J 3 bases short, with 7 bases between. Looked up from germline, CDR1 is MNHEY and CDR2 is SVGEGT. This CDR3 is built from 12 residues. CDR3 in DNA: TGTGCCAGCAGTTCCTCGGGCTACGAGCAGTACGTC. This codes for CASSSSGYEQYV.

A few counts support this clonotype. The chain has TRBV28 and TRBJ1-4; 9 positions match TRBD1. The V gene's germline CDR1 is MDHEN and CDR2 SYDVKM. Losses at the gene ends were 3 bases for V and 8 bases for J; bases not matched to a gene: 22. The length of the CDR3 is 20 residues. The CDR3 reads CASSFTPETGGAGLEEKLFF. In nucleotides, the CDR3 is TGTGCCAGCAGTTTCACACCAGAAACAGGGGGCGCGGGGTTAGAGGAAAAACTGTTTTTT.

The V and J genes are TRBV2 and TRBJ2-1, with D possibly being TRBD1 (5 bases). In germline, CDR1 is SNHLY, CDR2 FYNNEI. The CDR3 is made up of 15 amino acids. V was cut by 1 base and J by 7 bases, with 14 bases left in between. In nucleotides, the CDR3 is TGTGCCAGCAGTGAAGGGCAGGGTGGTCAAAATGAGCAGTTCTTC. Residues: CASSEGQGGQNEQFF.

This clonotype was seen at least ten times. The chain recombines TRBV7-6 with TRBJ2-7; D assignment may be TRBD1 or TRBD2 (5 bases each). Deletions cut 1 base from V and 3 bases from J, with 10 bases between. Germline V CDR1 and CDR2: SGHVS, FNYEAQ. The CDR3 loop spans 14 amino acids. The CDR3 DNA is TGTGCCAGCAGCTTAGGGGACGGTAGCTACGAGCAGTACTTC. Amino acid sequence: CASSLGDGSYEQYF. The full variable domain, rest sourced from reference TRBV7-6 and TRBJ2-7, is GAGVSQSPRYKVTKRGQDVALRCDPISGHVSLYWYRQALGQGPEFLTYFNYEAQQDKSGLPNDRFSAERPEGSISTLTIQRTEQRDSAMYRCASSLGDGSYEQYFGPGTRLTVT.

The chain couples TRBV27 to TRBJ2-7; no reliable D call. The CDR3 consists of 14 residues. Germline lookup yields CDR1 MNHEY and CDR2 SMNVEV (reference sequence). Trimming took 4 bases from V and 2 from J, leaving 12 bases between them. For the CDR3, the DNA is TGTGCCAGCAGTTCAAGGGTGAGCGCCTACGAGCAGTACTTC. Amino acid sequence: CASSSRVSAYEQYF.

The chain uses TRBV14 and TRBJ2-2, with no clear D. Germline assignment: CDR1 SGHDN and CDR2 FVKESK. V was clipped by 0 bases and J by 0 bases, with 11 bases between them. The CDR3 runs 17 residues. The chain's CDR3 is CASSQEEILANTGELFF. The CDR3 DNA sequence: TGTGCCAGCAGCCAAGAGGAGATACTCGCGAACACCGGGGAGCTGTTTTTT.

This clonotype turned up a few times. The rearrangement links TRBV2 to TRBJ1-2; possibly TRBD1 for D (5 bases). CDR3 length: 11 amino acids. V was cut by 8 bases and J by 8 bases, with 12 bases left in between. The germline CDR1 and CDR2 sequences are SNHLY and FYNNEI. CDR3 in DNA: TGTGCCAGCTTTGGGGGGGACGGCTACACCTTC. Translated, it gives CASFGGDGYTF.

This clonotype was detected a few times. This chain connects TRBV7-9 to TRBJ1-4; D is possibly TRBD1 (6 bases). Trimming took 2 bases from V and 4 from J, leaving 11 bases between them. This CDR3 has 15 residues. CDR1 and CDR2 (germline): SEHNR, FQNEAQ (reference sequence). CDR3 DNA: TGTGCCAGCAGCTTACGGGGGGCTAGTAATGAAAAACTGTTTTTT. It is translated as CASSLRGASNEKLFF.

This clonotype was recorded a few times. The chain employs TRBV4-2 and TRBJ1-1; TRBD1 matches 9 bases. V dropped 0 bases and J dropped 1; count of bases not matched to a gene: 15. The CDR3 contains 20 residues. CDR1 and CDR2 (germline): LGHNA, YNFKEQ. CDR3 sequence: CASSQESGQGPGGPNTEAFF. CDR3 sequence (DNA): TGTGCCAGCAGCCAAGAATCAGGACAGGGGCCCGGAGGGCCGAACACTGAAGCTTTCTTT.

In this sample, this clonotype turned up many times. The chain carries TRBV2 and TRBJ2-2; 9 nucleotides match TRBD1. Germline V lookup: CDR1 SNHLY, CDR2 FYNNEI. V lost 6 bases, J lost 7 bases, and 6 bases stayed unmatched. The CDR3 runs to 14 residues. The CDR3 DNA sequence: TGTGCCAGCAGGGGACAGGGAGGTATCGGGGAGCTGTTTTTT. It is translated as CASRGQGGIGELFF.

CDR3 in DNA: TGCGCCAGCAGTGAGTCGATCGGACTTGCTGAAGCTTTCTTT. Its translation is CASSESIGLAEAFF. J is TRBJ1-1 and V is TRBV10-2; D is unclear. V was cut by 0 bases and J by 6 bases, with 11 bases left in between. CDR1 is WSHSY, CDR2 SAAADI, per germline. The length of the CDR3 is 14 residues.